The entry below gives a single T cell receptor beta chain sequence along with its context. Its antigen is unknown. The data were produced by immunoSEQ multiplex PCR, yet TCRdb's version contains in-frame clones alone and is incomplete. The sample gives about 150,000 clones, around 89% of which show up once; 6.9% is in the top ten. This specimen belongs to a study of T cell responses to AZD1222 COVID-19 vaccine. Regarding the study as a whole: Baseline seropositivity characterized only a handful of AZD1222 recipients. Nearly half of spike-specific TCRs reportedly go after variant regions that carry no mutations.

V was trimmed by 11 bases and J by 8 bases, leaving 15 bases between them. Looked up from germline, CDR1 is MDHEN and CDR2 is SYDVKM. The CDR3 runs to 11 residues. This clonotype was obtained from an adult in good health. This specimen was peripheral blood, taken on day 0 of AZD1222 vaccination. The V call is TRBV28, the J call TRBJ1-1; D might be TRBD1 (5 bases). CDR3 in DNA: TGTGCCGGAGGAGGGGAAGGGGAAGCTTTCTTT. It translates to CAGGGEGEAFF.